Presented here are 16 T cell receptor beta chains from one specimen sequenced in a study of T-cell memory formation after mild COVID-19 (dated by TCRdb to about 2021). Library construction relied on 5' RACE. Sequencing took place on an Illumina NovaSeq 6000. TCRdb redid the processing of the public reads, applying fastp at Q25 and MiXCR, and retained in-frame beta chains. Rows merge per CDR3 protein into single entries with the most common DNA and genes. For this sample the table gives roughly 500,000 distinct CDR3 sequences, of which 20% were detected only once. 9.5% to 15% of the sample goes to the ten largest clones. Source material: PBMCs or a T cell subset sorted from them (not recorded which). These receptors originate from an adult woman who had mild COVID-19 (a few samples of this study predate the infection). The sample titles of this study are shuffled in the database, so cell type and time point are left out; the donor was told from shared clones.

The chain employs TRBV24-1 and TRBJ2-1; TRBD2 aligns across 7 bases. Losses at the gene ends were 5 bases for V and 7 bases for J; bases not matched to a gene: 13. Germline lookup yields CDR1 KGHDR and CDR2 SFDVKD. This CDR3 is 16 amino acids long. Here the CDR3 reads CATSAQLNGRLNEQFF. The DNA of the CDR3 is TGTGCCACCAGTGCCCAGTTAAACGGGAGGCTAAATGAGCAGTTCTTC.

The chain uses TRBV24-1 and TRBJ2-1; 9 bases agree with TRBD1. V lost 9 bases, J lost 5 bases, and 7 bases stayed unmatched. Germline-derived CDR1 and CDR2 are KGHDR and SFDVKD. This CDR3 comprises 14 residues. The CDR3 sequence is CATVAQGANNEQFF. As DNA, the CDR3 is TGTGCCACCGTGGCACAGGGGGCGAACAATGAGCAGTTCTTC.

This clonotype was recorded many times. The chain links TRBV30 to TRBJ2-1, with TRBD1 identical over 9 bases. Germline values: CDR1 GTSNPN, CDR2 SVGIG (reference sequence). Trimming at V came to 4 bases and at J to 4 bases, leaving 5 bases not matched to a gene. The CDR3 loop spans 14 amino acids. The CDR3 sequence is CAWNPGTGYNEQFF. CDR3 coding DNA: TGTGCCTGGAATCCCGGGACAGGGTACAATGAGCAGTTCTTC.

The chain is built from TRBV12-3 or TRBV12-4 and TRBJ2-3, with D uncertain. Trimming cost V 6 bases and J 1 base, with 17 bases left between them. CDR3 size: 16 residues. CDR3 sequence (DNA): TGTGCCAGCAGCCAAGGAAGACGAATTGGCACAGATACGCAGTATTTT. Translation: CASSQGRRIGTDTQYF.

The CDR3 DNA reads as TGTGCCACTGGAGGGGGGTGGCAGGACGAGCAGTACTTC. Protein: CATGGGWQDEQYF. The chain joins TRBV12-3 or TRBV12-4 to TRBJ2-7, with D perhaps given as TRBD1 or TRBD2 (6 bases each). V gave up 10 bases and J gave up 5 bases, with 18 bases separating them. CDR3 size: 13 residues.

This clonotype was picked up a small number of times. CDR3 sequence reads: CASSRFAGGFYEQYF. The CDR3, as DNA: TGTGCCAGCAGCCGCTTCGCGGGGGGTTTCTACGAGCAGTACTTC. The chain recombines TRBV5-4 with TRBJ2-7, with 8 bases aligning to TRBD2. Germline CDR1 reads SGHNT; CDR2 reads YYREEE (reference sequence). V shed 4 bases and J 3 bases; nucleotides not matched to a gene: 9. The CDR3 is 15 residues long.

The genes are TRBV3-1 and TRBJ2-1, with no clear D. V was cut by 1 base and J by 7 bases, with 11 bases left in between. The CDR3 sequence is 14 residues long. CDR1 is LGHDT and CDR2 is YNNKEL in the germline V gene (reference sequence). CDR3 loop: CASSQGKRWNEQFF. The CDR3 coding sequence is TGTGCCAGCAGCCAAGGGAAGCGATGGAATGAGCAGTTCTTC.

The chain couples TRBV11-3 to TRBJ1-2; D unresolved. Germline lookup yields CDR1 SGHNT and CDR2 YENEEA. Deletions cut 5 bases from V and 4 bases from J, with 11 bases between. The CDR3 consists of 13 residues. The chain's CDR3 is CASSLVGGYGYTF. CDR3 in DNA: TGTGCCAGCAGCCTGGTTGGTGGCTATGGCTACACCTTC.

This clonotype was counted ten times or more. The chain recombines TRBV5-4 with TRBJ2-7; no firm D call. With 0 bases removed from V and 3 bases from J, the gap between germline ends came to 22 bases. The CDR3 spans 18 residues. Germline V gene lookup returns CDR1 SGHNT and CDR2 YYREEE (reference sequence). The CDR3 coding sequence is TGTGCCAGCAGCTTGGCGGCGAAGAGGTCGGTGGCACTCTACGAGCAGTACTTC. Its protein product is CASSLAAKRSVALYEQYF. Combining the CDR3 with reference TRBV5-4 and TRBJ2-7 gives the whole variable domain ETGVTQSPTHLIKTRGQQVTLRCSSQSGHNTVSWYQQALGQGPQFIFQYYREEENGRGNFPPRFSGLQFPNYSSELNVNALELDDSALYLCASSLAAKRSVALYEQYFGPGTRLTVT.

This sequence joins TRBV20-1 and TRBJ2-3; D assignment may be TRBD1 or TRBD2 (6 bases each). This CDR3 has 14 amino acids. Germline V gene lookup returns CDR1 DFQATT and CDR2 SNEGSKA (reference sequence). With 5 bases removed from V and 4 bases from J, the gap between germline ends came to 16 bases. The CDR3 reads CSAPGAAAADTQYF. The DNA of the CDR3 is TGCAGTGCTCCGGGGGCGGCGGCGGCAGATACGCAGTATTTT.

This clonotype appeared a single time. The V gene is TRBV7-9, the J gene TRBJ1-2; D call uncertain. Trimming took off 7 bases at V and 3 bases at J, with 15 bases between the two ends. From germline, CDR1 is SEHNR and CDR2 FQNEAQ (reference sequence). CDR3 length: 14 residues. CDR3 in amino acids: CASTPPGPDYGYTF. The CDR3 DNA is TGTGCCAGCACCCCACCCGGGCCGGACTATGGCTACACCTTC.

This clonotype was seen a handful of times. The rearrangement joins TRBV20-1 to TRBJ2-7, with TRBD1 identical over 7 bases. Unmatched junction bases numbered 9, after V lost 6 bases and J lost 4 bases. The CDR3 has 13 residues. Looked up from germline, CDR1 is DFQATT and CDR2 is SNEGSKA (reference sequence). DNA for the CDR3: TGCAGTGCCCGACAGGGTGTAGTGTACGAGCAGTACTTC. Its translation: CSARQGVVYEQYF.

The chain links TRBV6-5 to TRBJ2-3; D may be TRBD1 or TRBD2 (5 bases each). V lost 6 bases and J lost 3, with 16 bases in between. The germline V gene has CDR1 MNHEY and CDR2 SVGAGI. The length of the CDR3 is 15 residues. CDR3 DNA sequence: TGTGCCAGCAGGTCAGGGAGACCCTTGACAGATACGCAGTATTTT. It specifies CASRSGRPLTDTQYF.

The chain couples TRBV7-8 to TRBJ2-1; 8 positions agree with TRBD2. Germline V CDR1 and CDR2: SGHVS, FQNEAQ. With V trimmed by 0 bases and J by 4 bases, 8 bases remained unmatched. This CDR3 has 17 amino acids. The CDR3 sequence: CASSLATRTSRYNEQFF. The CDR3 coding sequence is TGTGCCAGCAGCTTAGCGACTCGGACTAGCAGATACAATGAGCAGTTCTTC. The full variable domain, rest sourced from reference TRBV7-8 and TRBJ2-1, is GAGVSQSPRYKVAKRGQDVALRCDPISGHVSLFWYQQALGQGPEFLTYFQNEAQLDKSGLPSDRFFAERPEGSVSTLKIQRTQQEDSAVYLCASSLATRTSRYNEQFFGPGTRLTVL.

This clonotype was counted a few times. The rearrangement links TRBV30 to TRBJ1-2; D call uncertain. The germline V and J ends were trimmed by 5 bases and 8 bases, with 18 bases remaining between them. Germline CDR1 reads GTSNPN; CDR2 reads SVGIG (reference sequence). This CDR3 has 13 amino acids. CDR3 protein: CAWGKKGIEGYTF. DNA for the CDR3: TGTGCCTGGGGGAAGAAAGGGATAGAAGGCTACACCTTC.

Note on this clonotype: Being one base from a much bigger clone, this may be a read error. Since no conserved phenylalanine or tryptophan closes the CDR3, a read error is the likely cause. V usage is TRBV20-1 and J usage is TRBJ2-3, with no clear D. The CDR3 has 15 amino acids. Germline CDR1 is DFQATT and CDR2 is SNEGSKA (reference sequence). V was cut by 6 bases and J by 3 bases, with 19 bases left in between. In DNA, the CDR3 is TGCAGTGCAGAGACCTATTCCATCCGGACAGATACGCAGTATTCT. Its translation is CSAETYSIRTDTQYS.